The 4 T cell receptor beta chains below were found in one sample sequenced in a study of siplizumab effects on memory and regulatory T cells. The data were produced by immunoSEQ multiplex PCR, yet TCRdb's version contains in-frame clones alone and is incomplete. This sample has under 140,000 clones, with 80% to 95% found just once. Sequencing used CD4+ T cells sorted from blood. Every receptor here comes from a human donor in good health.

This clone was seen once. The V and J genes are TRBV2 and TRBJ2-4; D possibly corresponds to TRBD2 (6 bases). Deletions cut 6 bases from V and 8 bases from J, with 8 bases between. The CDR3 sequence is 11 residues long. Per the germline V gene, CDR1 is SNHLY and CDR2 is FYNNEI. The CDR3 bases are TGTGCCAGCAGGGAGGGTGACATTCAGTACTTC. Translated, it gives CASREGDIQYF.

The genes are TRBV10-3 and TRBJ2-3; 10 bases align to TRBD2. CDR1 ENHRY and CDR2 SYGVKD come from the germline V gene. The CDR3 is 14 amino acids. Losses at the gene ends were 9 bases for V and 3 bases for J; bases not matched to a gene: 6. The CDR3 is CAIRAGGLTDTQYF. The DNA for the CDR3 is TGTGCCATACGAGCGGGAGGGCTGACAGATACGCAGTATTTT.

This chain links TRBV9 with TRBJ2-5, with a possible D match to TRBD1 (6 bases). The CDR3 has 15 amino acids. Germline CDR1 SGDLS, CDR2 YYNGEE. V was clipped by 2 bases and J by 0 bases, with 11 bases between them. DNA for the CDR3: TGTGCCAGCAGCGTGGGACACGGTAACCAAGAGACCCAGTACTTC. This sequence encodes CASSVGHGNQETQYF.

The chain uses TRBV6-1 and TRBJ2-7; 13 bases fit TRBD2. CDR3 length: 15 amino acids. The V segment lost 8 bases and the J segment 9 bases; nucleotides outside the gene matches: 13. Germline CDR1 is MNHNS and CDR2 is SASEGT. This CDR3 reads CASSIGLAGVGGQYF. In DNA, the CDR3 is TGTGCCAGCTCAATAGGACTAGCGGGAGTGGGAGGGCAGTACTTC.